This note documents a single T cell receptor (beta chain) sequence. Its target is not known. The data were taken from a study of cytomegalovirus exposure and HLA in healthy donors. Study-wide context: Among about 400 genotyped donors, around 77% fell in the Caucasian-associated ancestry cluster. Broader study findings: Reports indicate that TCR beta sequences accurately predicted the HLA-A and HLA-B alleles of most subjects.

Germline V gene sequence: CDR1 SGHVS, CDR2 FNYEAQ. V lost 5 bases and J 0 bases, leaving 24 bases between the germline ends. The CDR3 covers 19 residues. Primers for the PCR totalled 60 Vbeta and 13 Jbeta. Sequencing used immunoSEQ multiplex PCR; TCRdb keeps in-frame clones, though not all of them. The data hold over 85,000 clones, with less than 75% observed a single time. This sequence joins TRBV7-6 and TRBJ2-3, with no clear D. The source material was PBMCs. The source is a man between 25 and 39 years old in good health and CMV-seronegative. The CDR3 DNA reads as TGTGCCAGCAGCCTCCTATTACACGACAATCCGTCTAGCACAGATACGCAGTATTTT. Translation: CASSLLLHDNPSSTDTQYF.